A selection of T cell receptor beta chains follows, all from one sample in a study of T cell responses to AZD1222 COVID-19 vaccine. Sequencing was performed with immunoSEQ multiplex PCR; in TCRdb, only in-frame clones are kept and a portion is missing. The data show 150,000 to 200,000 clones, around 93% seen once. Here the sequenced sample was peripheral blood, taken on day 0 of AZD1222 vaccination. The receptor source for this set is an adult in good health. CDR3s include the opening cysteine and the closing phenylalanine or tryptophan. The order of the fields is J gene, clone size, V gene, D gene, CDR3 protein, CDR3 DNA. The D gene is left open where the match is weak. The listing skips clone size in some rows; elsewhere it reads once, few, many or a size class.

j_call: TRBJ1-2
clone_size: -
v_call: TRBV4-3
d_call: TRBD1
cdr3_aa: CASSQATGGDGYTF
cdr3_nt: TGCGCCAGCAGCCAAGCAACAGGGGGCGATGGCTACACCTTC

j_call: TRBJ2-2
clone_size: -
v_call: TRBV6-6
d_call: -
cdr3_aa: CVSTTERAKWLFF
cdr3_nt: TGTGTCAGCACTACGGAGAGGGCCAAATGGCTGTTTTTT

j_call: TRBJ2-7
clone_size: -
v_call: TRBV14
d_call: -
cdr3_aa: CASSPGPPSSYEQYF
cdr3_nt: TGTGCCAGCAGCCCCGGACCACCAAGCTCCTACGAGCAGTACTTC

j_call: TRBJ2-2
clone_size: -
v_call: TRBV20-1
d_call: -
cdr3_aa: CSATVFGELFF
cdr3_nt: TGCAGTGCTACGGTCTTTGGGGAGCTGTTTTTT

j_call: TRBJ2-7
clone_size: -
v_call: TRBV18
d_call: -
cdr3_aa: CASSGNYEQYF
cdr3_nt: TGTGCCAGCTCAGGAAACTACGAGCAGTACTTC

j_call: TRBJ2-2
clone_size: -
v_call: TRBV19
d_call: -
cdr3_aa: CASSKNTGELFF
cdr3_nt: TGTGCCAGTAGTAAGAATACCGGGGAGCTGTTTTTT

j_call: TRBJ2-1
clone_size: -
v_call: TRBV15
d_call: TRBD2
cdr3_aa: CATSREGRTRVDEQFF
cdr3_nt: TGTGCCACCAGCAGAGAGGGGAGGACTAGAGTCGATGAGCAGTTCTTC

j_call: TRBJ2-7
clone_size: -
v_call: TRBV2
d_call: -
cdr3_aa: CASSETSHSYEQYF
cdr3_nt: TGTGCCAGCAGTGAAACTAGTCACTCCTACGAGCAGTACTTC

j_call: TRBJ1-4
clone_size: -
v_call: TRBV30
d_call: -
cdr3_aa: CALGAEKLFF
cdr3_nt: TGTGCCCTCGGGGCGGAAAAACTGTTTTTT

j_call: TRBJ1-5
clone_size: few
v_call: TRBV7-8
d_call: -
cdr3_aa: CASSRGGAGASNQPQHF
cdr3_nt: TGTGCCAGCAGCCGAGGCGGGGCAGGGGCTTCAAATCAGCCCCAGCATTTT

j_call: TRBJ2-3
clone_size: -
v_call: TRBV7-9
d_call: -
cdr3_aa: CASSGGTAGTDTQYF
cdr3_nt: TGTGCCAGCAGCGGGGGGACGGCTGGCACAGATACGCAGTATTTT

j_call: TRBJ2-3
clone_size: -
v_call: TRBV7-2
d_call: -
cdr3_aa: CASSPRRALSSDTQYF
cdr3_nt: TGTGCCAGCAGCCCACGACGAGCCCTGAGTTCGGATACGCAGTATTTT

j_call: TRBJ2-7
clone_size: -
v_call: TRBV6-5
d_call: TRBD1
cdr3_aa: CASSSTGSSHEQYF
cdr3_nt: TGTGCCAGCAGTTCGACAGGGAGCTCCCACGAGCAGTACTTC

j_call: TRBJ2-7
clone_size: -
v_call: TRBV12-3/TRBV12-4
d_call: -
cdr3_aa: CASSTGLLYEQYF
cdr3_nt: TGTGCCAGCAGTACTGGCTTGCTCTACGAGCAGTACTTC

j_call: TRBJ2-3
clone_size: once
v_call: TRBV29-1
d_call: -
cdr3_aa: CSVRQAGSTDTQYF
cdr3_nt: TGCAGCGTTCGCCAGGCGGGTAGCACAGATACGCAGTATTTT

j_call: TRBJ1-5
clone_size: -
v_call: TRBV30
d_call: -
cdr3_aa: CAWSVQDLNQPQHF
cdr3_nt: TGTGCCTGGAGTGTGCAGGACCTTAATCAGCCCCAGCATTTT

j_call: TRBJ2-7
clone_size: -
v_call: TRBV6-5
d_call: -
cdr3_aa: CASTSPDGAYEQYF
cdr3_nt: TGTGCCAGCACCAGCCCGGACGGAGCCTACGAGCAGTACTTC

j_call: TRBJ1-1
clone_size: -
v_call: TRBV28
d_call: -
cdr3_aa: CASSLQAGKGNTEAFF
cdr3_nt: TGTGCCAGCAGTTTACAAGCAGGGAAGGGTAACACTGAAGCTTTCTTT

j_call: TRBJ2-7
clone_size: -
v_call: TRBV9
d_call: -
cdr3_aa: CASSVAQGPYEQYF
cdr3_nt: TGTGCCAGCAGCGTAGCTCAGGGCCCCTACGAGCAGTACTTC

j_call: TRBJ1-1
clone_size: -
v_call: TRBV7-8
d_call: -
cdr3_aa: CASSLLREVNTEAFF
cdr3_nt: TGTGCCAGCAGCCTCCTTCGGGAGGTAAACACTGAAGCTTTCTTT

j_call: TRBJ2-2
clone_size: -
v_call: TRBV29-1
d_call: -
cdr3_aa: CSAFTTTNTGELFF
cdr3_nt: TGCAGCGCCTTCACGACCACCAACACCGGGGAGCTGTTTTTT

j_call: TRBJ2-3
clone_size: -
v_call: TRBV29-1
d_call: -
cdr3_aa: CSVTSAPGRATQYF
cdr3_nt: TGCAGCGTTACCTCTGCCCCGGGTCGCGCTACGCAGTATTTT

j_call: TRBJ2-7
clone_size: -
v_call: TRBV6-5
d_call: -
cdr3_aa: CASRPPDRPYEQYF
cdr3_nt: TGTGCCAGCAGACCGCCAGACAGGCCCTACGAGCAGTACTTC

j_call: TRBJ2-3
clone_size: -
v_call: TRBV27
d_call: TRBD2
cdr3_aa: CASSLSFAGGPPDTQYF
cdr3_nt: TGTGCCAGCAGTTTATCGTTCGCGGGAGGGCCCCCAGATACGCAGTATTTT

j_call: TRBJ2-2
clone_size: -
v_call: TRBV27
d_call: TRBD2
cdr3_aa: CASKTAGGPSGELFF
cdr3_nt: TGTGCCAGCAAAACAGCGGGAGGGCCCTCCGGGGAGCTGTTTTTT